These T cell receptor beta chains were read from a single sample in a study of cytomegalovirus exposure and HLA in healthy donors. The repertoire was sequenced with immunoSEQ multiplex PCR; TCRdb's copy has only in-frame clones and lacks some. Among some 120,000 clones, around 83% were seen once, and the ten largest hold almost 3%. Sequenced sample: PBMCs. Receptor source: a woman under 30 in good health and CMV-seropositive. The CDR3 runs from the conserved cysteine through the conserved F or W. Each record gives: D gene, J gene, clone size, V gene, CDR3 protein, CDR3 DNA. D genes are given only for firm matches. Part of the rows lack a size; the others show once, few, many or a class for expanded clones.

d_call: TRBD1; j_call: TRBJ1-1; clone_size: NA; v_call: TRBV5-1; cdr3_aa: CASSEWTGVNTEAFF; cdr3_nt: TGCGCCAGCAGCGAGTGGACAGGGGTGAACACTGAAGCTTTCTTT
d_call: TRBD1; j_call: TRBJ1-5; clone_size: NA; v_call: TRBV10-1; cdr3_aa: CASFSHQDRESNQPQHF; cdr3_nt: TGCGCCAGCTTTTCTCACCAGGACAGGGAAAGCAATCAGCCCCAGCATTTT
d_call: NA; j_call: TRBJ2-3; clone_size: NA; v_call: TRBV6-6; cdr3_aa: CASSYSGGADTQYF; cdr3_nt: TGTGCCAGCAGTTACTCGGGAGGCGCAGATACGCAGTATTTT
d_call: TRBD1; j_call: TRBJ2-3; clone_size: NA; v_call: TRBV5-4; cdr3_aa: CASSPGTGYTDTQYF; cdr3_nt: TGTGCCAGCAGCCCCGGGACAGGGTACACAGATACGCAGTATTTT
d_call: NA; j_call: TRBJ1-6; clone_size: NA; v_call: TRBV28; cdr3_aa: CASSYPRREVSPLHF; cdr3_nt: TGTGCCAGCAGTTACCCCCGCAGGGAAGTCTCACCCCTCCACTTT
d_call: NA; j_call: TRBJ2-7; clone_size: NA; v_call: TRBV6-6; cdr3_aa: CASSLQAFTGYEQYF; cdr3_nt: TGTGCCAGCAGTTTACAGGCTTTCACGGGCTACGAGCAGTACTTC
d_call: TRBD1; j_call: TRBJ2-1; clone_size: once; v_call: TRBV7-9; cdr3_aa: CASSLVGQGLYNEQFF; cdr3_nt: TGTGCCAGCAGCTTAGTGGGACAGGGATTATACAATGAGCAGTTCTTC
d_call: TRBD1; j_call: TRBJ2-6; clone_size: NA; v_call: TRBV7-6; cdr3_aa: CASSLAGGQADGANVLTF; cdr3_nt: TGTGCCAGCAGCTTAGCGGGGGGACAGGCAGATGGGGCCAACGTCCTGACTTTC
d_call: NA; j_call: TRBJ1-5; clone_size: NA; v_call: TRBV2; cdr3_aa: CASRQESNQPQHF; cdr3_nt: TGTGCCAGCAGGCAGGAAAGCAATCAGCCCCAGCATTTT
d_call: NA; j_call: TRBJ2-5; clone_size: NA; v_call: TRBV6-1; cdr3_aa: CASSGFGADGFQETQYF; cdr3_nt: TGTGCCAGCAGTGGTTTTGGGGCGGATGGATTCCAAGAGACCCAGTACTTC
d_call: NA; j_call: TRBJ2-3; clone_size: NA; v_call: TRBV29-1; cdr3_aa: CSVEDVRDTQYF; cdr3_nt: TGCAGCGTTGAAGACGTCCGAGATACGCAGTATTTT
d_call: TRBD1; j_call: TRBJ1-1; clone_size: few; v_call: TRBV6-6; cdr3_aa: CASRSQGANTEAFF; cdr3_nt: TGTGCCAGCAGATCACAGGGGGCGAACACTGAAGCTTTCTTT
d_call: TRBD2; j_call: TRBJ2-2; clone_size: NA; v_call: TRBV2; cdr3_aa: CASRGLAGNTGELFF; cdr3_nt: TGTGCCAGCAGGGGACTAGCGGGGAACACCGGGGAGCTGTTTTTT
d_call: NA; j_call: TRBJ2-7; clone_size: few; v_call: TRBV6-6; cdr3_aa: CASSPSMETHEQYF; cdr3_nt: TGTGCCAGCAGTCCCTCGATGGAGACCCACGAGCAGTACTTC
d_call: TRBD2; j_call: TRBJ2-2; clone_size: once; v_call: TRBV18; cdr3_aa: CASSSKTSGGAELFF; cdr3_nt: TGTGCCAGCTCATCAAAGACTAGCGGGGGGGCCGAGCTGTTTTTT
d_call: NA; j_call: TRBJ2-1; clone_size: NA; v_call: TRBV7-9; cdr3_aa: CASSLGPGNNEQFF; cdr3_nt: TGTGCCAGCAGCTTAGGTCCCGGGAACAATGAGCAGTTCTTC
d_call: NA; j_call: TRBJ2-5; clone_size: NA; v_call: TRBV7-9; cdr3_aa: CSSSLEALEQYF; cdr3_nt: TGTTCCAGCAGCTTAGAAGCCTTAGAGCAGTACTTC